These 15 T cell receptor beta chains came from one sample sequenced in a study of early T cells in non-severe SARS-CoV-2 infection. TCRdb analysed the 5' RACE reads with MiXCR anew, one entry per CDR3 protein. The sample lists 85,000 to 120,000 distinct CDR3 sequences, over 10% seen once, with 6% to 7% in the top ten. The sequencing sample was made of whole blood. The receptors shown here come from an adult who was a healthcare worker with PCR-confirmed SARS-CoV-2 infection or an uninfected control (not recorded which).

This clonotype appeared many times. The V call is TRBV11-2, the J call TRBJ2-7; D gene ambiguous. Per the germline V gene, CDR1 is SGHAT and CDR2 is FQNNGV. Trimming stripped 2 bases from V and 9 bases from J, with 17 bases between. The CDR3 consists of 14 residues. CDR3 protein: CASSLSGPPERQYF. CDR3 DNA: TGTGCCAGCAGCTTAAGTGGGCCCCCCGAGAGGCAGTACTTC.

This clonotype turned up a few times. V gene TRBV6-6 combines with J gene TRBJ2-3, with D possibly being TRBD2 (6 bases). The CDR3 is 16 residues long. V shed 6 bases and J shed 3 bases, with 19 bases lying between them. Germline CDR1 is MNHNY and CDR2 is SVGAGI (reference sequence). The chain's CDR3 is CASRLRPGLATDTQYF. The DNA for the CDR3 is TGTGCCAGCAGACTTCGCCCGGGCCTAGCGACAGATACGCAGTATTTT.

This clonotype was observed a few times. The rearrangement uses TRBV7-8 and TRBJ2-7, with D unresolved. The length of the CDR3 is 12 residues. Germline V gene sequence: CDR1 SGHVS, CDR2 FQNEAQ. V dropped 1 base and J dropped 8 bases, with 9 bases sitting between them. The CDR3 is CASSLETGKQYF. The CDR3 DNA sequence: TGTGCCAGCAGCTTAGAGACTGGGAAGCAGTACTTC.

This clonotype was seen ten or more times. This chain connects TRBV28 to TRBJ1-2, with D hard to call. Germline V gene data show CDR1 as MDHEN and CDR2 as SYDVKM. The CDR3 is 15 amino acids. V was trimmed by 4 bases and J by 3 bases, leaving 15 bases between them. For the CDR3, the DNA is TGTGCCAGCAGTTCCCACCATCGGGGAGACTATGGCTACACCTTC. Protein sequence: CASSSHHRGDYGYTF.

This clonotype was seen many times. CDR3 coding DNA: TGTGCCAGCAGCCCCCGATCCACAGGGCTGGCCCGCTACACCTTC. It encodes CASSPRSTGLARYTF. V usage is TRBV6-5 and J usage is TRBJ1-2; possibly TRBD1 for D (6 bases). The CDR3 has 15 amino acids. CDR1 is MNHEY, CDR2 SVGAGI, per germline. Trimming removed 6 bases at V and 9 bases at J, with 23 bases between.

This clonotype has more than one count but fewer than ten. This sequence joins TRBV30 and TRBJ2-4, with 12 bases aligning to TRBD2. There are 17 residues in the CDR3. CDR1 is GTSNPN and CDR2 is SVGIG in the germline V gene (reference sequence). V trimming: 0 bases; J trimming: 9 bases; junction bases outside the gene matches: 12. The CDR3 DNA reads TGTGCCTGGAGTGTACGTAGGCTAGCGGGAGGGTCGGGCATTCAGTACTTC. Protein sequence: CAWSVRRLAGGSGIQYF.

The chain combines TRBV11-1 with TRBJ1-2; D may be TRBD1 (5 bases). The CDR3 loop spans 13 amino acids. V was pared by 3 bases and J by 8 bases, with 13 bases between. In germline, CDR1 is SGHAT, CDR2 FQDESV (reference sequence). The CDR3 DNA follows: TGTGCCAGCAGCTTCCCTACGAAGGGGGGCTACACCTTC. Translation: CASSFPTKGGYTF.

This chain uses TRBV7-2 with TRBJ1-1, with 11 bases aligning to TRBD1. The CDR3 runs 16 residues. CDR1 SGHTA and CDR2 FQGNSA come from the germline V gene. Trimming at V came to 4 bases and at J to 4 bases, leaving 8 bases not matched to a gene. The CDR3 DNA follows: TGTGCCAGCAGCTCCGGGACAGGGGGTAAGGGCACTGAAGCTTTCTTT. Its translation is CASSSGTGGKGTEAFF.

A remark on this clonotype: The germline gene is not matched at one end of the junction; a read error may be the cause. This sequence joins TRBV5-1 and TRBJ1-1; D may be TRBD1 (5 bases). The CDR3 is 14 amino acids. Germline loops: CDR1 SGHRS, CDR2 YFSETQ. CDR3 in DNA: TGCGCCAACAGCTCGAGGGGATTGAACACTGAAGCTTTCTTT. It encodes CANSSRGLNTEAFF.

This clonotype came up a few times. The CDR3 bases are TGCAGTGCTAGAGATTGGACAGGGCCGAACACTGAAGCTTTCTTT. Its protein product is CSARDWTGPNTEAFF. This chain uses TRBV20-1 with TRBJ1-1, with 8 bases fitting TRBD1. The CDR3 consists of 15 residues. The germline V gene encodes CDR1 DFQATT and CDR2 SNEGSKA (reference sequence). The trim removed 0 bases at V and 1 base at J, leaving 4 bases unmatched.

The CDR3 DNA sequence: TGCGCCAGCAGCCAAGATGGGACTAGCAGCCCCCACAATGAGCAGTTCTTC. It translates to CASSQDGTSSPHNEQFF. The chain is built from TRBV4-3 and TRBJ2-1, with 9 bases fitting TRBD2. Germline trimming cut 0 bases from V and 5 bases from J; bases unmatched to any gene: 8. Germline V gene data show CDR1 as LGHNA and CDR2 as YSLEER. The CDR3 is 17 residues long.

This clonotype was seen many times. CDR3 protein: CASRDSIQETQYF. The CDR3, as DNA: TGTGCCAGCAGAGACAGCATTCAAGAGACCCAGTACTTC. This chain uses TRBV6-6 with TRBJ2-5; tentatively, D is TRBD1 (5 bases). With 6 bases removed from V and 2 bases from J, the gap between germline ends came to 10 bases. Germline lookup yields CDR1 MNHNY and CDR2 SVGAGI (reference sequence). CDR3 length equals 13 residues.

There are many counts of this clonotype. CDR3 DNA sequence: TGTGCCAGCAGTGAAGGGGCGGGAGAGGGAGCAGATACGCAGTATTTT. Translated: CASSEGAGEGADTQYF. The gene calls are TRBV6-1 and TRBJ2-3; 7 bases match TRBD2. Germline lookup yields CDR1 MNHNS and CDR2 SASEGT. The CDR3 runs 16 residues. V dropped 1 base and J dropped 4; count of bases not matched to a gene: 8.

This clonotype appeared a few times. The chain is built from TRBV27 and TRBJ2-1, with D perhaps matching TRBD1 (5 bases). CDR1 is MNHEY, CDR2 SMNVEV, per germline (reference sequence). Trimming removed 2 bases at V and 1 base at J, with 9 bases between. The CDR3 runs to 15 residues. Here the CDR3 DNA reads TGTGCCAGCAGTTTACCAGGGCTTTCCTACAATGAGCAGTTCTTC. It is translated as CASSLPGLSYNEQFF.

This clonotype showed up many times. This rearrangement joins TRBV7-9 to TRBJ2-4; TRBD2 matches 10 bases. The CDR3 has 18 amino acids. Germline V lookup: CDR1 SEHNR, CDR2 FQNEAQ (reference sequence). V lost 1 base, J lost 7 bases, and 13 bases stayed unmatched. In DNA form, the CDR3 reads TGTGCCAGCAGCTTAGAATTGCTAGCGGGAGTCTATGTTAACATTCAGTACTTC. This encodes CASSLELLAGVYVNIQYF.